This is a list of T cell receptor beta chains from one sample in a study of T cell responses to AZD1222 COVID-19 vaccine. Method: immunoSEQ multiplex PCR; TCRdb's copy keeps in-frame clones and lacks some. The repertoire has more than 95,000 clones, around 90% of them found once; the top ten carry around 30%. The sequencing used peripheral blood, collected on day 0 of AZD1222 vaccination. The receptors here all came from an adult in good health. The CDR3 runs from the conserved cysteine through the conserved F or W. A D gene is named only where the DNA matches it firmly. Only part of the rows carry a size: once, few, many, or a class if the clone is expanded.

abundance	j_gene	d_gene	v_gene	CDR3aa	CDR3nt
NA	TRBJ2-5	TRBD2	TRBV9	CASSVAGGGALETQYF	TGTGCCAGCAGCGTAGCCGGCGGGGGGGCCTTGGAGACCCAGTACTTC
NA	TRBJ2-7	TRBD1	TRBV7-8	CASRGTGSYEQYF	TGTGCCAGCAGGGGGACAGGCTCCTACGAGCAGTACTTC
NA	TRBJ1-1	NA	TRBV5-6	CASSFTGPTEAFF	TGTGCCAGCAGCTTTACAGGACCCACTGAAGCTTTCTTT
NA	TRBJ1-2	NA	TRBV5-1	CASSPYLDNYGYTF	TGCGCCAGCAGCCCTTACCTCGACAACTATGGCTACACCTTC
NA	TRBJ2-7	NA	TRBV7-2	CASKVSALWYYEQYF	TGTGCCAGCAAGGTTTCGGCCTTATGGTATTACGAGCAGTACTTC
NA	TRBJ2-3	NA	TRBV11-3	CASSAQFLDTQYF	TGTGCCAGCAGCGCCCAGTTCTTAGATACGCAGTATTTT
NA	TRBJ2-1	NA	TRBV6-2/TRBV6-3	CASSYSHYNEQFF	TGTGCCAGCAGTTACTCTCACTACAATGAGCAGTTCTTC
NA	TRBJ2-7	NA	TRBV6-5	CASSAGDNFYF	TGTGCCAGCTCGGCAGGGGACAATTTTTACTTC
NA	TRBJ2-4	TRBD1	TRBV5-1	CASSLIPPGQQNIQYF	TGCGCCAGCAGCTTAATCCCTCCGGGACAGCAAAACATTCAGTACTTC
few	TRBJ2-3	TRBD1	TRBV24-1	CATSAGGQRSTDTQYF	TGTGCCACCAGCGCAGGGGGCCAACGTAGCACAGATACGCAGTATTTT
once	TRBJ1-1	NA	TRBV3-1/TRBV3-2	CASSHWTTEAFF	TGTGCCAGCAGCCATTGGACCACTGAAGCTTTCTTT
NA	TRBJ1-1	NA	TRBV5-8	CASPPWGVRNTEAFF	TGTGCCAGCCCTCCCTGGGGCGTACGGAACACTGAAGCTTTCTTT
NA	TRBJ1-2	TRBD1	TRBV7-9	CASSLGATGFGYGYTF	TGTGCCAGCAGCTTAGGAGCGACAGGGTTTGGCTATGGCTACACCTTC
NA	TRBJ1-5	NA	TRBV6-4	CASSEEINQPQHF	TGTGCCAGCAGTGAGGAGATCAATCAGCCCCAGCATTTT
NA	TRBJ2-7	TRBD1	TRBV10-3	CAINSGQSYEQYF	TGTGCCATCAACTCGGGACAGTCCTACGAGCAGTACTTC
once	TRBJ1-1	TRBD1	TRBV6-5	CASRGQGATEAFF	TGTGCCAGCAGGGGACAGGGGGCGACTGAAGCTTTCTTT
NA	TRBJ1-1	NA	TRBV19	CASSITGFGTEAFF	TGTGCCAGTAGTATAACGGGCTTCGGGACTGAAGCTTTCTTT
NA	TRBJ1-6	TRBD1	TRBV20-1	CSASAQGASGSPLHF	TGCAGTGCTAGTGCGCAGGGGGCGTCGGGTTCACCCCTCCACTTT
NA	TRBJ1-2	TRBD1	TRBV19	CATRQGDGYTF	TGTGCCACTCGACAGGGGGATGGCTACACCTTC
NA	TRBJ1-4	NA	TRBV3-1/TRBV3-2	CASSRSEADEKLFF	TGTGCCAGTAGCCGTTCCGAAGCGGATGAAAAACTGTTTTTT
once	TRBJ2-7	TRBD2	TRBV7-3	CASSLRPAGESEQYF	TGTGCCAGCAGCCTCCGGCCAGCGGGAGAATCCGAGCAGTACTTC
NA	TRBJ1-2	NA	TRBV11-2	CASSFSTGYGYTF	TGTGCCAGCAGCTTTTCCACAGGGTATGGCTACACCTTC
NA	TRBJ1-4	TRBD1	TRBV2	CASGQGAANEKLFF	TGTGCCAGCGGGCAGGGGGCTGCTAATGAAAAACTGTTTTTT
few	TRBJ1-2	NA	TRBV30	CAWSRSDRGYTF	TGTGCCTGGAGCCGCTCCGACCGTGGCTACACCTTC
NA	TRBJ2-2	NA	TRBV11-2	CASSLDVRRTNTGELFF	TGTGCCAGCAGCTTAGATGTGCGACGGACGAACACCGGGGAGCTGTTTTTT
NA	TRBJ2-7	NA	TRBV14	CASSQVPESSSYEQYF	TGTGCCAGCAGCCAAGTTCCGGAGAGTAGCTCCTACGAGCAGTACTTC
NA	TRBJ2-2	TRBD1	TRBV24-1	CATSDSRTGRVGELFF	TGTGCCACCAGTGATTCAAGGACAGGGCGGGTCGGGGAGCTGTTTTTT